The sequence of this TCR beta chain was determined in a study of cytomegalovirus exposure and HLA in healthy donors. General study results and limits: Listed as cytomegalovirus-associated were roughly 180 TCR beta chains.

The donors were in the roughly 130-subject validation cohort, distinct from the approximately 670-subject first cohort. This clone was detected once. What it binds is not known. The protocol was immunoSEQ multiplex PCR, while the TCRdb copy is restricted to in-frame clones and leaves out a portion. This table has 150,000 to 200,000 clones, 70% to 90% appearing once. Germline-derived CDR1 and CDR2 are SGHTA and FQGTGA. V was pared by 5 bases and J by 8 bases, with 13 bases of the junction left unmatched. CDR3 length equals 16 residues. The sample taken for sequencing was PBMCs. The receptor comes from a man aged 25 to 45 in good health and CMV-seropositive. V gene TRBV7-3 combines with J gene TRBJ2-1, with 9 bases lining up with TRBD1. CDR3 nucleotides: TGTGCCAGCAGCCCCCCACAGGGGGCGCGTGGTCATGAGCAGTTCTTC. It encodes CASSPPQGARGHEQFF.